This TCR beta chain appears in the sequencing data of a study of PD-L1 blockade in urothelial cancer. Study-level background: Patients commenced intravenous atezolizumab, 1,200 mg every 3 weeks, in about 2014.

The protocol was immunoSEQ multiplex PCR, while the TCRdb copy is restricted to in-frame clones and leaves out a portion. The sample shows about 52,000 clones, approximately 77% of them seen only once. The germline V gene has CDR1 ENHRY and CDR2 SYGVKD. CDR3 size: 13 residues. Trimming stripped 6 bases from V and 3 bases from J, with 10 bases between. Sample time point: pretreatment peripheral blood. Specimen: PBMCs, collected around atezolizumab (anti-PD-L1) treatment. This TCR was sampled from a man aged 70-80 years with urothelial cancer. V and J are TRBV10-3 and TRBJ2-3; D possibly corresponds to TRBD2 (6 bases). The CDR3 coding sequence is TGTGCCATCAGCGGGGGTTTTACAGATACGCAGTATTTT. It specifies CAISGGFTDTQYF.